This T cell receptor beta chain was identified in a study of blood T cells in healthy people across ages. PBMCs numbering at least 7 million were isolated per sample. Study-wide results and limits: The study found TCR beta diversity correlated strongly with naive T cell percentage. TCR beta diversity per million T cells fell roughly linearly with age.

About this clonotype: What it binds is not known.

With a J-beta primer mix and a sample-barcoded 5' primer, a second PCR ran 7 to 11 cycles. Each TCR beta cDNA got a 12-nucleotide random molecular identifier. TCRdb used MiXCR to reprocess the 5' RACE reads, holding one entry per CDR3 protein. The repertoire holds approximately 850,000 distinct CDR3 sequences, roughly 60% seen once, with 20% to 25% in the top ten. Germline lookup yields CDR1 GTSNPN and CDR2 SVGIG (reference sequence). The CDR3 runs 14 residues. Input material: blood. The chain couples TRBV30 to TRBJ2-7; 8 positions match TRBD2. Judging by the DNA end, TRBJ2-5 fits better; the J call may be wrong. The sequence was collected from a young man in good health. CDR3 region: CAWSRVAGGETQYF. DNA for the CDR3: TGTGCCTGGAGTAGGGTGGCGGGGGGAGAGACCCAGTACTTC.